This T cell receptor (beta chain) appears in the sequencing data of a study of T cell responses to AZD1222 COVID-19 vaccine. Study-wide results and caveats: The sample set comprised mostly white British donors with more females, and clonal diversity was possibly underestimated. Without day 14 samples, only post-peak T cell repertoires were studied. Increases in Spike-specific TCR breadth and depth were seen after two AZD1222 doses. Nearly half of the spike-specific TCRs reportedly recognize variant regions that carry no mutations.

Note on this clone: The antigen remains unidentified.

Germline values: CDR1 ENHRY, CDR2 SYGVKD. This CDR3 region has 16 residues. Trimming took 7 bases from V and 0 from J; bases not matched to a gene: 10. The table came from immunoSEQ multiplex PCR; TCRdb's copy has only in-frame clones and leaves some out. The sample holds 150,000 to 200,000 clones; 85% to 95% are singletons and the top ten take 10%. The V gene is TRBV10-3, the J gene TRBJ2-3; 7 nucleotides agree with TRBD2. The input for sequencing was peripheral blood, taken on day 0 of AZD1222 vaccination. This clonotype was sampled from an adult in good health. The CDR3: CAIKAGSSTSTDTQYF. CDR3 nucleotides: TGTGCCATCAAAGCGGGATCCTCTACTAGCACAGATACGCAGTATTTT.